The clone carrying this T cell receptor beta chain was recorded at least ten times. TCRdb fed the reads into MiXCR, producing one record per CDR3 protein. Of about 740,000 distinct CDR3 sequences in the sample, 35% to 45% were seen once. The sample originates from a study of T cell repertoires in cytomegalovirus infection. With V trimmed by 6 bases and J by 0 bases, 5 bases remained unmatched. The CDR3 is 16 amino acids. The germline gives CDR1 MNHNS, CDR2 SASEGT. The sample was PBMCs. The chain uses TRBV6-1 and TRBJ2-6; TRBD1 matches at 7 bases. This TCR came from a human donor in good health (CMV status not recorded). Some clones in this sample may be carry-over from other donors' samples. DNA of the CDR3: TGTGCCAGCAGAAGACAGGGTAGCTCTGGGGCCAACGTCCTGACTTTC. Protein: CASRRQGSSGANVLTF.